This T cell receptor (beta chain) was sequenced in a study of CD8 T cells in ankylosing spondylitis. Notes on the study in general: Disease-linked clones displayed a CD8+ phenotype and appeared relatively rarely in peripheral blood. Disease-linked clones reportedly showed significant enrichment in matched ankylosing spondylitis synovial fluid.

This clonotype has a count of ten or more. Its antigen is unknown. CDR1 and CDR2 from the germline V gene are MGHDK and SYGVNS. The CDR3 totals 14 residues. J gave up 4 bases and V 5 bases, and 6 bases lay outside the gene matches. It was by quantitative 5'-RACE with molecular barcodes that TCR beta libraries were made. MiXCR, run by TCRdb on the 5' RACE reads, gives a single entry per CDR3 protein. Seen here are some 220,000 distinct CDR3 sequences, about 10% observed once, and the top ten hold 2% to 3%. The TCR originated in a male donor with ankylosing spondylitis or in good health (not recorded which). Sequenced material: blood, either unsorted or a sorted T cell fraction (not recorded which). The chain carries TRBV25-1 and TRBJ1-1, with TRBD1 identical over 8 bases. Here the CDR3 DNA reads TGTGCCAGCAGTCGACAGGGGCCCATCACTGAAGCTTTCTTT. The encoded protein is CASSRQGPITEAFF. The full variable domain, in which reference TRBV25-1 and TRBJ1-1 provide the parts outside the CDR3, is EADIYQTPRYLVIGTGKKITLECSQTMGHDKMYWYQQDPGMELHLIHYSYGVNSTEKGDLSSESTVSRIRTEHFPLTLESARPSHTSQYLCASSRQGPITEAFFGQGTRLTVV.